This T cell receptor beta chain is drawn from a study of cytomegalovirus exposure and HLA in healthy donors. Whole-study results and caveats: The study had only CMV serostatus as immune exposure information. In an earlier analysis, in fewer than 700 donors, most V segments appeared productive either ~90% or ~30% of the time.

PCR employed 60 Vbeta and 13 Jbeta primers. Original methodology: In a later analysis, some 80 million unique TCR beta chains included roughly 11 million shared by two or more donors. The method was immunoSEQ multiplex PCR; TCRdb's version includes in-frame clones alone and lacks a portion of them. The DNA gave D and trimming, while V, J and clone size come from that table. The sample lists 100,000 to 150,000 clones, 8% to 11% seen once, with approximately 4.4% in the top ten. About this clone itself: Its antigen is currently unknown.

Sequenced material: PBMCs. The receptor was isolated from a woman younger than 30 in good health and CMV-seropositive.

CDR3 region: CASSLPLAGVGEQYF. The DNA for the CDR3 is TGTGCCAGCAGCTTGCCGCTAGCGGGAGTTGGCGAGCAGTACTTC. The gene calls are TRBV7-3 and TRBJ2-7; 10 nucleotides agree with TRBD2. Per germline, CDR1 SGHTA and CDR2 FQGTGA. With 3 bases clipped from V and 6 bases from J, the junction kept 8 bases outside the gene matches. The CDR3 has 15 residues.